The subject of this entry is one T cell receptor beta chain. The sample comes from a study of PD-L1 blockade in urothelial cancer. About the research overall: In the patient group, about 85% of the roughly 29 were males with bladder-origin urothelial cancer. The number of prior chemotherapy regimens per patient was 0 to 3.

J gave up 2 bases and V 3 bases, and 5 bases lay outside the gene matches. Germline CDR1 reads LNHDA; CDR2 reads SQIVND (reference sequence). This CDR3 contains 18 residues. What went into each PCR as a spike was synthetic TCR analog templates. Using immunoSEQ multiplex PCR, the repertoire was profiled, and TCRdb retains in-frame clones only, with some absent. The sample shows about 56,000 clones, just over 85% of them seen only once. The chain employs TRBV19 and TRBJ2-6; TRBD1 matches at 12 bases. The clonotype was recovered from a man aged 50 to 60 with urothelial cancer. Source: PBMCs, taken around atezolizumab (anti-PD-L1) treatment. The CDR3 region has the DNA TGTGCCAGTAGTATTTTGGGACAGGGGGCACCTGGGGCCAACGTCCTGACTTTC. It translates to CASSILGQGAPGANVLTF.